The 23 T cell receptor beta chains given below trace back to one sample, sequenced in a study of response to subunit inactivated influenza vaccine. TCRdb processed the RT-PCR reads anew with MiXCR; each CDR3 protein has one entry. The table includes around 480,000 distinct CDR3 sequences, about 10% detected once. The starting material was PBMCs from blood, obtained more than 35 days after vaccination. These receptors were obtained from a man in his fifties or sixties who received an inactivated influenza vaccine.

The chain uses TRBV7-8 and TRBJ1-1; TRBD1 matches 9 bases. The V gene's germline CDR1 is SGHVS and CDR2 FQNEAQ. The CDR3 loop spans 17 amino acids. V dropped 5 bases and J dropped 8; count of bases not matched to a gene: 18. In DNA, the CDR3 is TGTGCCAGCAGCCAAAGCCCGTTCAGGACAGGGGTTCACGAAGCTTTCTTT. Protein product: CASSQSPFRTGVHEAFF.

The chain uses TRBV10-3 and TRBJ2-3; 7 bases are a match to TRBD1. The CDR3 sequence is 15 residues long. V lost 4 bases to trimming and J lost 9 bases; unmatched junction nucleotides: 13. Germline CDR1 and CDR2: ENHRY and SYGVKD. DNA of the CDR3: TGTGCCATCAGTGTAACAGGGGTTGCCTCGGGGACGCAGTATTTT. This gives the protein CAISVTGVASGTQYF.

This sequence joins TRBV5-4 and TRBJ2-6; D is ambiguous. V was trimmed by 3 bases and J by 0 bases, leaving 7 bases between them. From germline, CDR1 is SGHNT and CDR2 YYREEE (reference sequence). This CDR3 spans 15 amino acids. CDR3 sequence (DNA): TGTGCCAGCAGCTCCTTACTCTCTGGGGCCAACGTCCTGACTTTC. It encodes CASSSLLSGANVLTF.

This clonotype was counted ten times or more. As DNA, the CDR3 is TGTGCCAGCACTCCTAGCCCAACCAGTTTTGAGACCCAGTACTTC. This encodes CASTPSPTSFETQYF. The chain links TRBV12-3 or TRBV12-4 to TRBJ2-5, with D perhaps matching TRBD2 (5 bases). V was cut by 7 bases and J by 5 bases, with 20 bases left in between. The CDR3 is 15 residues long.

Ten or more counts support this clonotype. This chain links TRBV5-1 with TRBJ2-7; D unclear. Germline loops: CDR1 SGHRS, CDR2 YFSETQ. The germline V and J ends were trimmed by 7 bases and 3 bases, with 11 bases remaining between them. The CDR3 length is 12 residues. This CDR3 reads CASARDRYEQYF. DNA of the CDR3: TGCGCCAGCGCACGCGACCGCTACGAGCAGTACTTC.

This clonotype has more than one count but fewer than ten. V usage is TRBV6-1 and J usage is TRBJ1-1; maybe TRBD1 (5 bases). Germline V gene lookup returns CDR1 MNHNS and CDR2 SASEGT. The length of the CDR3 is 14 residues. Trimming removed 4 bases at V and 1 base at J, with 10 bases between. This CDR3 is CASSAIDRNTEAFF. CDR3 nucleotides: TGTGCCAGCAGTGCTATCGACAGGAACACTGAAGCTTTCTTT.

The gene calls are TRBV2 and TRBJ2-5; no reliable D call. Germline CDR1 reads SNHLY; CDR2 reads FYNNEI. This CDR3 comprises 11 residues. V lost 7 bases, J lost 5 bases, and 8 bases lay in between. The CDR3 is CASTSKETQYF. Written as DNA, the CDR3 is TGTGCCAGCACCAGCAAGGAGACCCAGTACTTC.

CDR3 sequence: CASKPTGWTDTQYF. CDR3 DNA sequence: TGTGCCAGCAAACCGACAGGTTGGACAGATACGCAGTATTTT. The V gene is TRBV6-1, the J gene TRBJ2-3, with a tentative D call TRBD1 (6 bases). This CDR3 spans 14 amino acids. V was clipped by 7 bases and J by 3 bases, with 14 bases between them. The germline V gene encodes CDR1 MNHNS and CDR2 SASEGT.

A few counts support this clonotype. The V call is TRBV12-3 or TRBV12-4, the J call TRBJ2-3; D call uncertain. V was clipped by 3 bases and J by 2 bases, with 6 bases between them. The CDR3 is made up of 13 amino acids. CDR3 region: CASSFQFTDTQYF. CDR3 nucleotide sequence: TGTGCCAGCAGTTTCCAGTTCACAGATACGCAGTATTTT.

The chain links TRBV3-1 to TRBJ2-7, with TRBD2 as a possible D gene (5 bases). Germline V gene data show CDR1 as LGHDT and CDR2 as YNNKEL (reference sequence). CDR3 length equals 14 residues. V shed 1 base and J shed 2 bases, with 9 bases lying between them. CDR3 region: CASSQGTPAYEQYF. The CDR3 DNA is TGTGCCAGCAGCCAAGGGACTCCAGCCTACGAGCAGTACTTC.

This clonotype appeared many times. The chain employs TRBV3-1 and TRBJ1-2; possibly TRBD1 for D (5 bases). Germline CDR1 LGHDT, CDR2 YNNKEL (reference sequence). CDR3 length equals 15 residues. The V end was cut by 0 bases, the J end by 4 bases, with 12 bases between. This CDR3 reads CASSQDTGGLYGYTF. In DNA, the CDR3 is TGTGCCAGCAGCCAAGATACAGGAGGTCTCTATGGCTACACCTTC.

The chain couples TRBV20-1 to TRBJ1-6, with D possibly matching TRBD1 (5 bases). This CDR3 is built from 14 residues. V was pared by 3 bases and J by 7 bases, with 13 bases between. Germline V CDR1 and CDR2: DFQATT, SNEGSKA (reference sequence). CDR3 sequence (DNA): TGCAGTGCTAGCCGGGGACCCTCCAATTCACCCCTCCACTTT. Its translation is CSASRGPSNSPLHF.

The rearrangement joins TRBV5-1 to TRBJ1-1, with D hard to call. Germline assignment: CDR1 SGHRS and CDR2 YFSETQ. V lost 2 bases and J 4 bases, leaving 9 bases between the germline ends. The CDR3 totals 13 residues. As DNA, the CDR3 is TGCGCCAGCAGCTTAGGCACTTTCACTGAAGCTTTCTTT. This encodes CASSLGTFTEAFF.

The chain employs TRBV6-6 and TRBJ2-7; D ambiguous. The germline gives CDR1 MNHNY, CDR2 SVGAGI (reference sequence). V shed 9 bases and J shed 6 bases, with 18 bases lying between them. The CDR3 totals 13 residues. Here the CDR3 reads CASRPAQRGEQYF. The CDR3 coding sequence is TGTGCCAGTCGGCCGGCCCAACGAGGCGAGCAGTACTTC.

This clonotype was detected ten times or more. The V and J genes are TRBV5-1 and TRBJ2-7; TRBD1 might be the D (6 bases). Germline CDR1 SGHRS, CDR2 YFSETQ. The germline V and J ends were trimmed by 5 bases and 0 bases, with 12 bases remaining between them. The CDR3 sequence is 14 residues long. CDR3 DNA: TGCGCCAGCAGAGGACAGACCTCCTCCTACGAGCAGTACTTC. Translating it yields CASRGQTSSYEQYF. Full variable domain (rest looked up from reference TRBV5-1 and TRBJ2-7): KAGVTQTPRYLIKTRGQQVTLSCSPISGHRSVSWYQQTPGQGLQFLFEYFSETQRNKGNFPGRFSGRQFSNSRSEMNVSTLELGDSALYLCASRGQTSSYEQYFGPGTRLTVT.

This clonotype has only a few counts. This chain connects TRBV27 to TRBJ2-3, with 8 bases identical to TRBD1. The germline gives CDR1 MNHEY, CDR2 SMNVEV (reference sequence). V trimming: 6 bases; J trimming: 3 bases; junction bases outside the gene matches: 14. CDR3 length: 17 residues. This chain's CDR3 is CASSLWGTRGPTDTQYF. CDR3 DNA sequence: TGTGCCAGCAGCCTTTGGGGGACCAGGGGGCCGACAGATACGCAGTATTTT.

V is TRBV2 and J is TRBJ2-7, with 9 bases lining up with TRBD1. The CDR3 is made up of 13 amino acids. J gave up 7 bases and V 6 bases, and 7 bases lay outside the gene matches. Germline-derived CDR1 and CDR2 are SNHLY and FYNNEI. DNA of the CDR3: TGTGCCAGCAGCGCCGGGACAGGGCAAGAGCAGTACTTC. This sequence encodes CASSAGTGQEQYF. Full variable domain (remainder filled in from reference TRBV2 and TRBJ2-7): EPEVTQTPSHQVTQMGQEVILRCVPISNHLYFYWYRQILGQKVEFLVSFYNNEISEKSEIFDDQFSVERPDGSNFTLKIRSTKLEDSAMYFCASSAGTGQEQYFGPGTRLTVT.

The V call is TRBV5-1, the J call TRBJ2-2; 13 bases fit TRBD2. The CDR3 covers 19 residues. Germline values: CDR1 SGHRS, CDR2 YFSETQ. The J segment lost 0 bases and the V segment lost 4 bases, leaving 9 bases of the junction unmatched. The CDR3 DNA reads TGCGCCAGCAGCCCCCGGACTAGCGGGAGACTAACGAACACCGGGGAGCTGTTTTTT. Translation: CASSPRTSGRLTNTGELFF. The whole variable domain, filled in from reference TRBV5-1 and TRBJ2-2, reads KAGVTQTPRYLIKTRGQQVTLSCSPISGHRSVSWYQQTPGQGLQFLFEYFSETQRNKGNFPGRFSGRQFSNSRSEMNVSTLELGDSALYLCASSPRTSGRLTNTGELFFGEGSRLTVL.

This sequence joins TRBV24-1 and TRBJ1-2; tentative D call: TRBD1 (6 bases). Germline CDR1 and CDR2: KGHDR and SFDVKD. The CDR3 is 15 residues long. Trimming left V 3 bases short and J 5 bases short, with 15 bases between. CDR3 in amino acids: CATSDGQLGLYGYTF. The CDR3 nucleotides read TGTGCCACCAGTGATGGACAGTTAGGGTTATATGGCTACACCTTC.

The V call is TRBV20-1, the J call TRBJ2-5; D unresolved. V gave up 3 bases and J gave up 1 base, with 15 bases separating them. From germline, CDR1 is DFQATT and CDR2 SNEGSKA (reference sequence). The CDR3 contains 15 residues. CDR3 nucleotide sequence: TGCAGTGCTAGCACCCTGGCCGGCCTCCAAGAGACCCAGTACTTC. This codes for CSASTLAGLQETQYF.

The chain carries TRBV6-2 or TRBV6-3 and TRBJ1-4; D uncertain. Germline-derived CDR1 and CDR2 are MNHEY and SVGEGT. Trimming took 8 bases from V and 2 from J, leaving 12 bases between them. CDR3 size: 14 residues. CDR3: CASGPDPTNEKLFF. Here the CDR3 DNA reads TGTGCCAGCGGACCGGACCCGACTAATGAAAAACTGTTTTTT.

This clonotype occurred many times. The V gene is TRBV20-1, the J gene TRBJ2-7; 7 positions agree with TRBD2. The CDR3 is 13 residues long. Germline V CDR1 and CDR2: DFQATT, SNEGSKA (reference sequence). Trimming removed 5 bases from V and 4 bases from J; junction bases left unmatched: 8. In DNA form, the CDR3 reads TGCAGTGCTCCCCCCGGCGGGAGATACGAGCAGTACTTC. Translation gives CSAPPGGRYEQYF.

This clonotype was picked up a small number of times. The genes are TRBV6-2 or TRBV6-3 and TRBJ2-1; 9 bases line up with TRBD1. The CDR3 runs to 16 residues. From germline, CDR1 is MNHEY and CDR2 SVGEGT. V shed 0 bases, J shed 8 bases, and the junction held 8 bases outside the gene matches. CDR3 in amino acids: CASSYSRDRAGDEQFF. In DNA, the CDR3 is TGTGCCAGCAGTTACTCCCGGGACAGGGCAGGCGATGAGCAGTTCTTC.